What follows is one TCR beta chain and its context. The CDR3 covers 14 residues. CDR1 and CDR2 (germline): SQVTM, ANQGSEA. With 3 bases removed from V and 1 base from J, the gap between germline ends came to 13 bases. The entry originates in a study of T cell changes during pregnancy in multiple sclerosis. Assay used: immunoSEQ multiplex PCR; TCRdb lists only in-frame clones, some missing. Altogether about 73,000 clones are present, more than 80% being singletons, with the ten largest covering approximately 2%. Sample: peripheral blood, taken in the second trimester of pregnancy. J is TRBJ2-7 and V is TRBV29-1; no definite D call. The clonotype was recovered from a female donor in good health, enrolled as a control in a pregnancy study. Written as DNA, the CDR3 is TGCAGCGTTGAGGATCCCGACGGGTCCTACGAGCAGTACTTC. Translating it yields CSVEDPDGSYEQYF.